This T cell receptor (beta chain) was recovered during a study of blood T cell repertoires in COVID-19. Overall study: PBMCs, B-cell-depleted T cells, or T cells provided the cDNA or gDNA that made up the material.

Sequencing used immunoSEQ multiplex PCR; TCRdb keeps in-frame clones, though not all of them. The profile covers over 150,000 clones, with over 70% appearing a single time and 9.1% taken by the ten largest. The germline V gene encodes CDR1 SGHNT and CDR2 YYREEE (reference sequence). V shed 4 bases and J 5 bases; nucleotides not matched to a gene: 14. The CDR3 is 16 residues long. The specimen sequenced was peripheral blood. V gene TRBV5-4 combines with J gene TRBJ1-1, with 7 bases fitting TRBD1. This TCR was recovered from a woman aged 80 or over with active or convalescent COVID-19. CDR3 sequence reads: CASSGSTGTLITEAFF. The DNA for the CDR3 is TGTGCCAGCAGCGGATCGACAGGGACCCTGATAACTGAAGCTTTCTTT. The full variable domain, its missing parts supplied by reference TRBV5-4 and TRBJ1-1, is ETGVTQSPTHLIKTRGQQVTLRCSSQSGHNTVSWYQQALGQGPQFIFQYYREEENGRGNFPPRFSGLQFPNYSSELNVNALELDDSALYLCASSGSTGTLITEAFFGQGTRLTVV.